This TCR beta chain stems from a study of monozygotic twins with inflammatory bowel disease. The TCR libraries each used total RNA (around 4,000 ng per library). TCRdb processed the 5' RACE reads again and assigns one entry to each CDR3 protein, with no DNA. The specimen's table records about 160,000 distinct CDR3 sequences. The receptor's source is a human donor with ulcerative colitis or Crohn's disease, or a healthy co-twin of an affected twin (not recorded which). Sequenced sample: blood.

CDR3 in amino acids: CASSYLAGDTGELFF. This chain joins TRBV6-5 and TRBJ2-2; TCRdb's D gene call, TRBD2, goes unchecked for lack of DNA. The CDR3 is 15 amino acids. CDR1 is MNHEY, CDR2 SVGAGI, per germline.